The 27 T cell receptor beta chains given below trace back to one sample, sequenced in a study of identical twins. From the 5' RACE reads, TCRdb called clonotypes with MiXCR, one entry per CDR3 protein. The data contain roughly 690,000 distinct CDR3 sequences, roughly 6% of them singletons. Sequenced material: naive T cells sorted from blood. Receptors were obtained from a man between 18 and 35 years old in good health.

This clonotype was seen a few times. The V and J genes are TRBV28 and TRBJ2-4; D gene uncertain. The V gene's germline CDR1 is MDHEN and CDR2 SYDVKM. The CDR3 sequence is 13 residues long. V was shortened by 8 bases and J by 7 bases, with 15 bases between the two germline ends. This CDR3 reads CASVLGPGNIQYF. The CDR3 DNA follows: TGTGCCAGCGTCCTCGGGCCTGGGAACATTCAGTACTTC.

This clonotype was recorded many times. The CDR3 loop is CATSRYRLDSYNEQFF. The CDR3, as DNA: TGTGCCACCAGCAGATATAGACTTGACTCCTACAATGAGCAGTTCTTC. The V call is TRBV15, the J call TRBJ2-1; D is unresolved. V was pared by 2 bases and J by 0 bases, with 11 bases between. The germline V gene has CDR1 LNHNV and CDR2 YYDKDF (reference sequence). The CDR3 spans 16 residues.

Concerning this clonotype: This could be a read error, since a much larger clone is one nucleotide away. The conserved final phenylalanine or tryptophan is absent from the CDR3, which likely points to a read error. This chain uses TRBV7-8 with TRBJ1-4; D not resolved. This CDR3 comprises 14 residues. The germline V gene encodes CDR1 SGHVS and CDR2 FQNEAQ. Trimming shortened V by 3 bases and J by 6 bases, and 11 bases separated the two germline ends. Here the CDR3 DNA reads TGTGCCAGCAGCTTGGGGAGAGGTCATGAAAAACTGTTTATT. This encodes CASSLGRGHEKLFI.

This clonotype was counted a few times. The chain has TRBV30 and TRBJ2-1; 7 bases are a match to TRBD2. The junction had 9 bases not matched to a gene; V was cut back by 3 bases and J by 7 bases. This CDR3 has 14 amino acids. The germline CDR1 and CDR2 sequences are GTSNPN and SVGIG (reference sequence). The CDR3 DNA is TGTGCCTGGAGCCCCGGGACTATCCCAAATGAGCAGTTCTTC. Translation gives CAWSPGTIPNEQFF.

In the case of this clonotype: At one end the junction does not follow the germline gene, possibly because of a read error. V gene TRBV5-1 combines with J gene TRBJ2-3; D is possibly TRBD2 (5 bases). CDR1 and CDR2 (germline): SGHRS, YFSETQ. CDR3 length: 14 residues. The CDR3 coding sequence is TGCGCCAGCAGCCCGGGGTCCCGCCCAGATAGGCAGTATTTT. Translation: CASSPGSRPDRQYF.

The chain is built from TRBV28 and TRBJ2-5, with D tentatively TRBD1 or TRBD2 (5 bases each). The germline V gene encodes CDR1 MDHEN and CDR2 SYDVKM. The CDR3 is 12 amino acids. Trimming took off 11 bases at V and 7 bases at J, with 17 bases between the two ends. The CDR3 bases are TGTGCCTCTGGGACGGAGCCCAGGACCCAGTACTTC. This encodes CASGTEPRTQYF.

This clonotype was seen only a few times. The chain combines TRBV19 with TRBJ2-7; D perhaps matches TRBD1 (6 bases). CDR1 LNHDA and CDR2 SQIVND come from the germline V gene (reference sequence). The V and J ends lost 6 bases and 6 bases respectively, with 21 bases between them. The CDR3 is 15 amino acids. DNA of the CDR3: TGTGCCAGTAGGCGTAAGGGGCAGCCCAGGGGCGAGCAGTACGTC. Amino acids: CASRRKGQPRGEQYV.

The rearrangement joins TRBV4-3 to TRBJ2-7; D might be TRBD1 (5 bases). The V end was cut by 1 base, the J end by 2 bases, with 12 bases between. Germline V CDR1 and CDR2: LGHNA, YSLEER. The CDR3 loop spans 15 amino acids. The CDR3 spells CASSQVPGPTYEQYF. CDR3 in DNA: TGCGCCAGCAGCCAAGTCCCAGGGCCCACCTACGAGCAGTACTTC.

This clonotype was seen many times. The chain combines TRBV28 with TRBJ2-3; the D is unclear. V was shortened by 3 bases and J by 4 bases, with 5 bases between the two germline ends. Germline CDR1 is MDHEN and CDR2 is SYDVKM. This CDR3 has 12 residues. The CDR3 sequence is CASSFLSDTQYF. CDR3 coding DNA: TGTGCCAGCAGTTTCCTCTCAGATACGCAGTATTTT.

The table lists this clonotype with many counts. V is TRBV5-1 and J is TRBJ2-7; weak D call: TRBD1 (5 bases). The CDR3 is 12 amino acids. Trimming stripped 7 bases from V and 3 bases from J, with 11 bases between. Germline CDR1 is SGHRS and CDR2 is YFSETQ. DNA for the CDR3: TGCGCCAGCGCAGGGCGGAGCTACGAGCAGTACTTC. This encodes CASAGRSYEQYF. The full variable domain, in which reference TRBV5-1 and TRBJ2-7 provide the parts outside the CDR3, is KAGVTQTPRYLIKTRGQQVTLSCSPISGHRSVSWYQQTPGQGLQFLFEYFSETQRNKGNFPGRFSGRQFSNSRSEMNVSTLELGDSALYLCASAGRSYEQYFGPGTRLTVT.

There are many counts of this clonotype. The chain couples TRBV5-1 to TRBJ2-1, with D perhaps matching TRBD2 (5 bases). V gave up 0 bases and J gave up 5 bases, with 21 bases separating them. This CDR3 comprises 18 residues. Per germline, CDR1 SGHRS and CDR2 YFSETQ. CDR3 in DNA: TGCGCCAGCAGCTTGGCCGGTATATCTGGGAGTGGGCACAATGAGCAGTTCTTC. It is translated as CASSLAGISGSGHNEQFF.

This clonotype came up many times. The chain carries TRBV12-3 or TRBV12-4 and TRBJ2-1, with 14 positions matching TRBD2. The CDR3 has 18 residues. With V trimmed by 5 bases and J by 0 bases, 6 bases remained unmatched. The CDR3 DNA is TGTGCCAGCAGTCCCGGACTAGCGGGAGGTCGCTCCTACAATGAGCAGTTCTTC. Protein product: CASSPGLAGGRSYNEQFF.

This clonotype was seen more than once but under ten times. The genes are TRBV28 and TRBJ2-6, with 11 bases fitting TRBD2. The CDR3 is made up of 17 amino acids. The germline gives CDR1 MDHEN, CDR2 SYDVKM. The J segment lost 3 bases and the V segment lost 5 bases, leaving 6 bases of the junction unmatched. DNA of the CDR3: TGTGCCAGCAGTGAAACTAGCGGGAGAGGTGGGGCCAACGTCCTGACTTTC. Translated, it gives CASSETSGRGGANVLTF.

This clonotype was counted ten times or more. The V gene is TRBV20-1, the J gene TRBJ2-1; 10 nucleotides line up with TRBD2. Germline V CDR1 and CDR2: DFQATT, SNEGSKA (reference sequence). This CDR3 spans 15 amino acids. The junction had 11 bases not matched to a gene; V was cut back by 6 bases and J by 6 bases. The CDR3 DNA reads TGCAGTGCCCCACCGCTAGCGGGAGATTTCAATGAGCAGTTCTTC. Translating gives CSAPPLAGDFNEQFF.

This chain uses TRBV9 with TRBJ2-7, with TRBD1 matching 9 bases. The V segment lost 3 bases and the J segment 3 bases; nucleotides outside the gene matches: 4. Germline values: CDR1 SGDLS, CDR2 YYNGEE. This CDR3 comprises 14 residues. CDR3 nucleotide sequence: TGTGCCAGCAGCGCAACAGGGGGCATCTACGAGCAGTACTTC. Translating it yields CASSATGGIYEQYF.

This clonotype was observed at least ten times. The gene calls are TRBV6-1 and TRBJ1-4; unclear D gene. V was clipped by 8 bases and J by 7 bases, with 23 bases between them. Germline values: CDR1 MNHNS, CDR2 SASEGT. The CDR3 consists of 16 residues. The CDR3 nucleotides are TGTGCCAGCTCGAGAGGGATCGTGAGCTCTCTTGAAAAACTGTTTTTT. Its translation: CASSRGIVSSLEKLFF.

The gene calls are TRBV11-2 and TRBJ2-1; 7 bases line up with TRBD1. J gave up 5 bases and V 6 bases, and 13 bases lay outside the gene matches. The CDR3 is 16 residues long. Looked up from germline, CDR1 is SGHAT and CDR2 is FQNNGV. Here the CDR3 DNA reads TGTGCCAGCAGGAGACTAACAGGGGCGCGGAACAATGAGCAGTTCTTC. It translates to CASRRLTGARNNEQFF.

This clonotype came up many times. The J gene is TRBJ2-1, the V gene TRBV12-3 or TRBV12-4, with D possibly being TRBD1 or TRBD2 (5 bases each). CDR3 length: 15 residues. The V gene lost 9 bases and the J gene lost 0 bases, with 15 bases spanning the gap. CDR3: CASLAGGSSYNEQFF. For the CDR3, the DNA is TGTGCCAGTCTAGCTGGGGGTAGCTCCTACAATGAGCAGTTCTTC.

The rearrangement links TRBV5-1 to TRBJ2-1; 14 bases fit TRBD2. Per germline, CDR1 SGHRS and CDR2 YFSETQ. This CDR3 is built from 14 residues. V lost 7 bases to trimming and J lost 10 bases; unmatched junction nucleotides: 7. Written as DNA, the CDR3 is TGCGCCAGCTGGCCGGGACTAGCGGGAGAGGAGCAGTTCTTC. Its protein is CASWPGLAGEEQFF.

The chain recombines TRBV7-9 with TRBJ2-2; D remains unclear. V lost 3 bases to trimming and J lost 1 base, with 6 bases between them. Germline loops: CDR1 SEHNR, CDR2 FQNEAQ (reference sequence). The CDR3 runs 14 residues. The chain's CDR3 is CASSFPENTGELFF. As DNA, the CDR3 is TGTGCCAGCAGCTTCCCGGAGAACACCGGGGAGCTGTTTTTT.

The chain links TRBV12-3 or TRBV12-4 to TRBJ2-5, with TRBD1 matching 8 bases. CDR3 size: 14 residues. The V segment lost 6 bases and the J segment 6 bases; nucleotides outside the gene matches: 9. The CDR3 protein is CASSQGAGMKTQYF. CDR3 bases: TGTGCCAGCAGCCAGGGGGCTGGCATGAAGACCCAGTACTTC.

The sample holds many counts of this clonotype. The V gene is TRBV10-3, the J gene TRBJ2-2, with 10 bases matching TRBD2. CDR3 size: 15 residues. Trimming took 10 bases from V and 2 from J; bases not matched to a gene: 7. Germline CDR1 ENHRY, CDR2 SYGVKD. The CDR3 reads CATKASGSNTGELFF. The CDR3 DNA follows: TGTGCCACCAAAGCTAGCGGGAGTAACACCGGGGAGCTGTTTTTT.

The chain combines TRBV29-1 with TRBJ2-7; no clear D gene. The CDR3 length is 14 residues. Trimming stripped 8 bases from V and 2 bases from J, with 19 bases between. The V gene's germline CDR1 is SQVTM and CDR2 ANQGSEA. The CDR3, as DNA: TGCAGCCATGGGGTTAACCACGACCCCTACGAGCAGTACTTC. Amino acids: CSHGVNHDPYEQYF.

This clonotype was observed a few times. The chain uses TRBV5-1 and TRBJ2-7; 10 nucleotides line up with TRBD1. Trimming removed 4 bases from V and 2 bases from J; junction bases left unmatched: 12. This CDR3 region has 17 residues. CDR1 and CDR2 from the germline V gene are SGHRS and YFSETQ. The CDR3, as DNA: TGCGCCAGCAGCGGGGGGCCGGGACAGGGGACAACCTACGAGCAGTACTTC. Protein product: CASSGGPGQGTTYEQYF.

This clonotype was picked up many times. The chain joins TRBV24-1 to TRBJ2-7, with TRBD2 as a possible D gene (5 bases). This CDR3 is 13 amino acids long. Trimming pared 9 bases from V and 1 base from J, leaving 12 bases between. Per germline, CDR1 KGHDR and CDR2 SFDVKD. The CDR3 DNA follows: TGTGCCACCGGAGGAGCGGATTCCTACGAGCAGTACTTC. It translates to CATGGADSYEQYF.

The chain carries TRBV12-3 or TRBV12-4 and TRBJ2-2; unclear D gene. V was trimmed by 8 bases and J by 2 bases, leaving 6 bases between them. This CDR3 has 12 residues. The CDR3 bases are TGTGCCAGCCAAGTTAACACCGGGGAGCTGTTTTTT. As protein: CASQVNTGELFF.

The J gene is TRBJ2-3, the V gene TRBV4-1; no clear D. Germline CDR1 reads MGHRA; CDR2 reads YSYEKL. There are 14 residues in the CDR3. Trimming took 4 bases from V and 1 from J, leaving 9 bases between them. CDR3 loop: CASSLLSGTDTQYF. DNA for the CDR3: TGCGCCAGCAGCCTACTATCGGGCACAGATACGCAGTATTTT.